What follows are 17 T cell receptor beta chains derived from one specimen sequenced in a study of T cell responses to AZD1222 COVID-19 vaccine. Using immunoSEQ multiplex PCR, the repertoire was profiled, and TCRdb retains in-frame clones only, with some absent. The data show 110,000 or so clones, with 88% seen just once and 6.5% held by the top ten. The sequenced sample was peripheral blood, obtained 28 days after the second AZD1222 dose. The source is an adult who received the AZD1222 COVID-19 vaccine.

V is TRBV4-2 and J is TRBJ1-4; 10 bases line up with TRBD1. Germline-derived CDR1 and CDR2 are LGHNA and YNFKEQ. Losses at the gene ends were 1 base for V and 7 bases for J; bases not matched to a gene: 3. The length of the CDR3 is 15 residues. As DNA, the CDR3 is TGTGCCAGCAGCCAAGGGGACAGGGGAAGTGAAAAACTGTTTTTT. This encodes CASSQGDRGSEKLFF.

In its sample, this clone was seen a few times. This chain uses TRBV5-4 with TRBJ1-2; D gene ambiguous. This CDR3 has 14 residues. Trimming cost V 4 bases and J 2 bases, with 12 bases left between them. Germline CDR1 SGHNT, CDR2 YYREEE (reference sequence). This CDR3 is CASSPGGENYGYTF. CDR3 DNA sequence: TGTGCCAGCAGCCCTGGTGGGGAAAACTATGGCTACACCTTC. The full variable domain, completed using reference TRBV5-4 and TRBJ1-2, is ETGVTQSPTHLIKTRGQQVTLRCSSQSGHNTVSWYQQALGQGPQFIFQYYREEENGRGNFPPRFSGLQFPNYSSELNVNALELDDSALYLCASSPGGENYGYTFGSGTRLTVV.

The rearrangement joins TRBV20-1 to TRBJ1-1; no definite D call. The CDR3 spans 14 residues. Germline V CDR1 and CDR2: DFQATT, SNEGSKA (reference sequence). V lost 3 bases and J 4 bases, leaving 15 bases between the germline ends. In DNA, the CDR3 is TGCAGTGCTAGTACCCACCCAGGCTCCACTGAAGCTTTCTTT. The encoded protein is CSASTHPGSTEAFF.

The chain employs TRBV7-2 and TRBJ1-1; D is perhaps TRBD1 (6 bases). The length of the CDR3 is 15 residues. The V and J ends lost 2 bases and 1 base respectively, with 11 bases between them. The germline V gene has CDR1 SGHTA and CDR2 FQGNSA. The CDR3 nucleotides are TGTGCCAGCAGCTTATTAGGGGGATCGAACACTGAAGCTTTCTTT. It encodes CASSLLGGSNTEAFF.

The chain couples TRBV28 to TRBJ1-4, with D uncertain. V lost 5 bases to trimming and J lost 2 bases, with 12 bases between them. Germline CDR1 and CDR2: MDHEN and SYDVKM. CDR3 length equals 15 residues. The CDR3 loop reads CASSTSRATNEKLFF. The CDR3 DNA sequence: TGTGCCAGCAGTACCTCAAGGGCGACTAATGAAAAACTGTTTTTT.

The rearrangement uses TRBV6-5 and TRBJ2-2; D gene uncertain. Germline V CDR1 and CDR2: MNHEY, SVGAGI. V was trimmed by 5 bases and J by 1 base, leaving 11 bases between them. This CDR3 has 15 amino acids. CDR3 sequence: CASSPRTLNTGELFF. The CDR3 DNA sequence: TGTGCCAGCAGTCCACGGACCCTGAACACCGGGGAGCTGTTTTTT.

The chain has TRBV28 and TRBJ2-1; 9 bases are shared with TRBD2. After removal of 10 bases from V and 4 bases from J, the junction contained 8 bases not matched to a gene. Germline V gene lookup returns CDR1 MDHEN and CDR2 SYDVKM. The CDR3 is made up of 14 amino acids. The CDR3 here is CATRGGAMYNEQFF. Here the CDR3 DNA reads TGTGCCACCCGCGGGGGGGCCATGTACAATGAGCAGTTCTTC.

The rearrangement joins TRBV10-3 to TRBJ2-7; D remains ambiguous. Looked up from germline, CDR1 is ENHRY and CDR2 is SYGVKD. The CDR3 is made up of 12 amino acids. The V and J ends lost 4 bases and 3 bases respectively, with 7 bases between them. This CDR3 is CAISADSYEQYF. The DNA for the CDR3 is TGTGCCATCAGTGCAGATAGCTACGAGCAGTACTTC.

The rearrangement joins TRBV5-6 to TRBJ1-4, with unresolved D. Germline loops: CDR1 SGHDT, CDR2 YYEEEE. Trimming removed 4 bases from V and 3 bases from J, with 7 bases in between. CDR3 length: 13 residues. In DNA, the CDR3 is TGTGCCAGCAGCCCCGGTCCTAATGAAAAACTGTTTTTT. Its translation is CASSPGPNEKLFF.

This clone was detected many times. The gene calls are TRBV7-2 and TRBJ1-4, with D maybe TRBD1 (5 bases). Trimming removed 4 bases at V and 6 bases at J, with 9 bases between. In germline, CDR1 is SGHTA, CDR2 FQGNSA. The CDR3 is 13 residues long. CDR3 residues: CASSSGGDEKLFF. CDR3 sequence (DNA): TGTGCCAGCAGCTCGGGGGGGGATGAAAAACTGTTTTTT.

V and J are TRBV10-3 and TRBJ1-1; TRBD1 might be the D (5 bases). The CDR3 totals 15 residues. Trimming stripped 4 bases from V and 1 base from J, with 13 bases between. In germline, CDR1 is ENHRY, CDR2 SYGVKD. As DNA, the CDR3 is TGTGCCATCAGTGGTGGGGCCGGGGGGAACACTGAAGCTTTCTTT. Residues: CAISGGAGGNTEAFF.

This chain uses TRBV11-1 with TRBJ1-6; D is uncertain. The germline CDR1 and CDR2 sequences are SGHAT and FQDESV (reference sequence). CDR3 size: 15 residues. Trimming stripped 5 bases from V and 0 bases from J, with 8 bases between. The CDR3 is CASSGRSSYNSPLHF. The CDR3, as DNA: TGTGCCAGCAGCGGGCGGAGCTCCTATAATTCACCCCTCCACTTT.

This chain connects TRBV25-1 to TRBJ1-5; D is perhaps TRBD1 (6 bases). Germline-derived CDR1 and CDR2 are MGHDK and SYGVNS. CDR3 length: 15 amino acids. Trimming pared 8 bases from V and 1 base from J, leaving 15 bases between. CDR3 nucleotide sequence: TGTGCCAGCTCTGCAGGGGTCGAAAGCAATCAGCCCCAGCATTTT. Its protein product is CASSAGVESNQPQHF.

This clone showed up just once. The chain is built from TRBV7-2 and TRBJ2-1; perhaps D is TRBD1 or TRBD2 (6 bases each). Between the trimmed V and J ends, which lost 7 bases and 2 bases, there was a span of 15 bases. CDR3 length equals 15 residues. Germline loops: CDR1 SGHTA, CDR2 FQGNSA. Written as DNA, the CDR3 is TGTGCCAGCATAAAACAAGGGGGGACCTACAATGAGCAGTTCTTC. Translated, it gives CASIKQGGTYNEQFF.

V usage is TRBV3-1 (or the pseudogene TRBV3-2) and J usage is TRBJ2-5; D is perhaps TRBD1 or TRBD2 (5 bases each). CDR3 size: 14 residues. Germline-derived CDR1 and CDR2 are LGHDT and YNNKEL (reference sequence). Deletions cut 7 bases from V and 4 bases from J, with 16 bases between. CDR3 loop: CASKQGTVIETQYF. The CDR3 coding sequence is TGTGCCAGCAAACAAGGGACGGTTATAGAGACCCAGTACTTC.

The chain combines TRBV7-7 with TRBJ2-3; 7 nucleotides align to TRBD2. The CDR3 runs to 14 residues. V shed 2 bases, J shed 1 base, and the junction held 0 bases outside the gene matches. CDR1 is SSHAT, CDR2 FNYEAQ, per germline (reference sequence). The CDR3 sequence is CASSLRGGTDTQYF. As DNA, the CDR3 is TGTGCCAGCAGCTTACGGGGGGGCACAGATACGCAGTATTTT.

The chain carries TRBV11-3 and TRBJ1-2; maybe TRBD1 (6 bases). Germline V gives CDR1 SGHNT, CDR2 YENEEA. The CDR3 is made up of 16 amino acids. Trimming cost V 0 bases and J 3 bases, with 14 bases left between them. In DNA, the CDR3 is TGTGCCAGCAGCTTAGACGGGGGGCCAGCATACTATGGCTACACCTTC. The encoded protein is CASSLDGGPAYYGYTF.